This TCR beta chain was recovered during a study of Ad26.COV2.S vaccination and SARS-CoV-2 variants. Overall study: Ad26.COV2.S was injected intramuscularly once or twice, 56 days apart. Study-level points and caveats: An underestimation of total T cell responses may have resulted from the TCR breadth and depth analyses. After vaccination, substantial breadth of spike-specific CD8+ and CD4+ responses was reported.

Method: immunoSEQ multiplex PCR; TCRdb's copy keeps in-frame clones and lacks some. The sample carries hundreds of thousands of clones, 70% to 90% recorded once. The junction had 4 bases not matched to a gene; V was cut back by 6 bases and J by 1 base. CDR3 length equals 15 residues. Per germline, CDR1 WSHSY and CDR2 SAAADI. Comment on this clone: Its cognate antigen is unknown.

Treatment indicated: about 20 received Ad26.COV2.S at low or high dose, single or two shots; 5 received placebo; per-sample allocation not given. At day 63 after the first vaccine or placebo injection, samples were drawn. An Ad26 vector was used to express Wuhan-strain SARS-CoV-2 spike as the vaccine. V gene TRBV10-2 combines with J gene TRBJ2-3; 10 bases are a match to TRBD2. This sequence was found in a person between 18 and 65 years old who received the Ad26.COV2.S COVID-19 vaccine or a placebo. Sequencing used peripheral blood, obtained in a trial of Ad26.COV2.S vaccine versus placebo. In DNA form, the CDR3 reads TGCGCCAGCAGCATCGGACTAGCGGGCACAGATACGCAGTATTTT. As protein: CASSIGLAGTDTQYF.